This T cell receptor (beta chain) stems from a study of blood T cell repertoires in COVID-19. Looking at the study overall: Sites across the United States, Italy and Spain contributed samples from acute and convalescent COVID-19. T cells, B-cell-depleted T cells, or PBMCs supplied cDNA or gDNA.

CDR3 length equals 15 residues. After removal of 0 bases from V and 8 bases from J, the junction contained 4 bases not matched to a gene. Looked up from germline, CDR1 is SGHTA and CDR2 is FQGNSA. Authors' processing steps: The authors estimated nucleated cell counts from reference gene primer amplification. Sequencing used immunoSEQ multiplex PCR; TCRdb keeps in-frame clones, though not all of them. V and J calls and clone size are given by that table; D and trimming were obtained from the DNA. The repertoire includes about 120,000 clones, approximately 81% of them detected once, and about 39% sits in the top ten.

Sample: peripheral blood. This receptor was taken from a man aged 35 to 55 with active or convalescent COVID-19. The chain uses TRBV7-2 and TRBJ2-1; 10 bases agree with TRBD2. The CDR3 spells CASSLALLAGDEQFF. The CDR3 region has the DNA TGTGCCAGCAGCTTAGCGCTTCTAGCGGGAGATGAGCAGTTCTTC.